One sample yielded the 23 T cell receptor beta chains listed below, sequenced in a study of blood T cell dynamics during melanoma immunotherapy (dated by TCRdb to 2018 to 2020). The library was prepared using the immunoSEQ multiplex PCR assay. This is the immuneACCESS table as TCRdb keeps it, with only in-frame sequences that have V and J called. A part of the clones is gone; compared with another copy, unresolved V genes explain less than half, and the rest is unexplained. The sample contains 17,000 or so clones, around 83% of them found a single time. About 7.6% of the sample lies in the top ten. The time point label, as the study defines it: pre-treatment baseline. The sequencing here drew on blood, taken from a patient treated with checkpoint blockade. These receptors all stem from a human donor with melanoma.

The CDR3 spells CASSLVGIKEEKLFF. CDR3 in DNA: TGTGCCAGCAGTTTAGTCGGGATCAAAGAGGAAAAACTGTTTTTT. The chain couples TRBV28 to TRBJ1-4, with D hard to call. CDR3 length: 15 amino acids. CDR1 MDHEN and CDR2 SYDVKM come from the germline V gene. V lost 2 bases and J 8 bases, leaving 15 bases between the germline ends. Full variable domain (rest looked up from reference TRBV28 and TRBJ1-4): DVKVTQSSRYLVKRTGEKVFLECVQDMDHENMFWYRQDPGLGLRLIYFSYDVKMKEKGDIPEGYSVSREKKERFSLILESASTNQTSMYLCASSLVGIKEEKLFFGSGTQLSVL.

The gene calls are TRBV19 and TRBJ1-1; 9 nucleotides align to TRBD1. V lost 3 bases, J lost 4 bases, and 6 bases stayed unmatched. The germline V gene encodes CDR1 LNHDA and CDR2 SQIVND (reference sequence). The CDR3 length is 15 residues. CDR3 amino acids: CASSMWDRAGTEAFF. For the CDR3, the DNA is TGTGCCAGTAGTATGTGGGACAGGGCGGGCACTGAAGCTTTCTTT.

The chain employs TRBV7-2 and TRBJ2-2; D is unclear. Germline-derived CDR1 and CDR2 are SGHTA and FQGNSA. V lost 5 bases and J lost 1, with 8 bases in between. This CDR3 region has 14 residues. CDR3: CASSQTGNTGELFF. CDR3 sequence (DNA): TGTGCCAGCAGCCAGACTGGGAACACCGGGGAGCTGTTTTTT.

The V and J genes are TRBV18 and TRBJ1-5, with D perhaps TRBD1 (6 bases). This CDR3 has 13 residues. With 5 bases removed from V and 5 bases from J, the gap between germline ends came to 10 bases. Germline V gives CDR1 KGHSH, CDR2 LQKENI. CDR3 sequence: CASSSAGDQPQHF. The CDR3, as DNA: TGTGCCAGCTCATCCGCAGGGGATCAGCCCCAGCATTTT.

V and J are TRBV30 and TRBJ2-3; D gene unclear. The CDR3 extends over 12 amino acids. Trimming removed 2 bases at V and 4 bases at J, with 7 bases between. Germline values: CDR1 GTSNPN, CDR2 SVGIG (reference sequence). DNA for the CDR3: TGTGCCTGGAGTTTACGCGCAGATACGCAGTATTTT. Its translation is CAWSLRADTQYF.

The chain carries TRBV5-4 and TRBJ2-3, with TRBD2 matching 11 bases. Germline V gene data show CDR1 as SGHNT and CDR2 as YYREEE (reference sequence). The CDR3 spans 15 residues. V gave up 4 bases and J gave up 5 bases; unmatched junction bases: 6. CDR3: CASSPSGRWEDTQYF. The CDR3 DNA reads TGTGCCAGCAGCCCTAGCGGGAGGTGGGAAGATACGCAGTATTTT.

Points on this clone: Other DNA sequences in the same sample also yield this CDR3. Here the CDR3 DNA reads TGTGCCAGCTCACCGCCTACAGAATCCTATGGCTACACCTTC. Its translation is CASSPPTESYGYTF. V and J are TRBV18 and TRBJ1-2; D call uncertain. This CDR3 comprises 14 residues. Germline CDR1 and CDR2: KGHSH and LQKENI. The V gene lost 3 bases and the J gene lost 4 bases, with 12 bases spanning the gap.

The genes are TRBV25-1 and TRBJ1-1; D unclear. The CDR3 loop spans 14 amino acids. Germline CDR1 is MGHDK and CDR2 is SYGVNS. V was trimmed by 1 base and J by 1 base, leaving 7 bases between them. The CDR3 here is CASSEFLGNTEAFF. As DNA, the CDR3 is TGTGCCAGCAGTGAATTCTTGGGGAACACTGAAGCTTTCTTT. Full variable domain (missing parts from reference TRBV25-1 and TRBJ1-1): EADIYQTPRYLVIGTGKKITLECSQTMGHDKMYWYQQDPGMELHLIHYSYGVNSTEKGDLSSESTVSRIRTEHFPLTLESARPSHTSQYLCASSEFLGNTEAFFGQGTRLTVV.

This clone rates as medium-sized. The chain recombines TRBV7-9 with TRBJ1-2, with 9 bases matching TRBD1. J gave up 8 bases and V 5 bases, and 15 bases lay outside the gene matches. Per the germline V gene, CDR1 is SEHNR and CDR2 is FQNEAQ (reference sequence). The CDR3 has 16 amino acids. CDR3 DNA: TGTGCCAGCAGCCCACAGGGAGTAACAGGGGGCCGAGGCTACACCTTC. Residues: CASSPQGVTGGRGYTF.

The V and J genes are TRBV5-6 and TRBJ2-1; no firm D call. V lost 1 base, J lost 0 bases, and 5 bases lay in between. Germline CDR1 reads SGHDT; CDR2 reads YYEEEE. This CDR3 comprises 14 residues. The CDR3 nucleotides read TGTGCCAGCAGCTTGAGAGGCTCCTACAATGAGCAGTTCTTC. As protein: CASSLRGSYNEQFF. The full variable domain, in which reference TRBV5-6 and TRBJ2-1 provide the parts outside the CDR3, is DAGVTQSPTHLIKTRGQQVTLRCSPKSGHDTVSWYQQALGQGPQFIFQYYEEEERQRGNFPDRFSGHQFPNYSSELNVNALLLGDSALYLCASSLRGSYNEQFFGPGTRLTVL.

The rearrangement uses TRBV5-1 and TRBJ2-7; the match to TRBD1 covers 7 bases. With V trimmed by 5 bases and J by 0 bases, 8 bases remained unmatched. The CDR3 is 15 residues long. Germline values: CDR1 SGHRS, CDR2 YFSETQ. The DNA for the CDR3 is TGCGCCAGCAGTCAACAGGGGTTGAGCTCCTACGAGCAGTACTTC. Protein sequence: CASSQQGLSSYEQYF.

This clone has more than one count but fewer than ten. The chain is built from TRBV9 and TRBJ1-1; D is possibly TRBD1 (6 bases). V lost 7 bases, J lost 4 bases, and 14 bases lay in between. The CDR3 runs 13 residues. The germline V gene encodes CDR1 SGDLS and CDR2 YYNGEE. DNA of the CDR3: TGTGCCAGCCGATCACAGGGCAGCACTGAAGCTTTCTTT. Its translation: CASRSQGSTEAFF.

The chain uses TRBV7-2 and TRBJ2-7; 9 bases map to TRBD1. The CDR3 consists of 15 residues. Germline trimming cut 5 bases from V and 0 bases from J; bases unmatched to any gene: 5. Germline V gives CDR1 SGHTA, CDR2 FQGNSA. CDR3 sequence reads: CASSNRGLPSYEQYF. The CDR3 nucleotides are TGTGCCAGCAGCAACAGGGGGCTCCCCTCCTACGAGCAGTACTTC.

The chain uses TRBV19 and TRBJ1-1; tentative D call: TRBD1 (5 bases). Between the trimmed V and J ends, which lost 7 bases and 4 bases, there was a span of 16 bases. Germline V gene sequence: CDR1 LNHDA, CDR2 SQIVND (reference sequence). CDR3 length: 14 residues. The CDR3 bases are TGTGCCAGTAAGGATTGGGCAGGGCCCACTGAAGCTTTCTTT. Translated: CASKDWAGPTEAFF.

V gene TRBV19 combines with J gene TRBJ2-1, with 8 bases identical to TRBD2. The junction had 7 bases not matched to a gene; V was cut back by 9 bases and J by 0 bases. The CDR3 has 15 residues. Germline loops: CDR1 LNHDA, CDR2 SQIVND (reference sequence). As DNA, the CDR3 is TGTGCCAGCACCCCCGGGAGGGCCTCCTACAATGAGCAGTTCTTC. As protein: CASTPGRASYNEQFF.

J is TRBJ1-1 and V is TRBV30, with no clear D. This CDR3 region has 11 residues. The V end was cut by 7 bases, the J end by 7 bases, with 13 bases between. Germline CDR1 reads GTSNPN; CDR2 reads SVGIG (reference sequence). The CDR3 DNA sequence: TGTGCCTCCTCCCAGTCGGGTGAAGCTTTCTTT. Its protein product is CASSQSGEAFF.

V usage is TRBV19 and J usage is TRBJ2-2; D might be TRBD1 or TRBD2, each matching 5 bases. Germline CDR1 and CDR2: LNHDA and SQIVND (reference sequence). The CDR3 is 13 amino acids. V shed 5 bases and J shed 7 bases, with 11 bases lying between them. For the CDR3, the DNA is TGTGCCAGTAGTCTCGGGGCAGGCGGGGAGCTGTTTTTT. Protein sequence: CASSLGAGGELFF.

For the CDR3, the DNA is TGTGCCAGCAGCGTTTCCGGGACAGGGGGGGACGGGGAGCTGTTTTTT. Its protein is CASSVSGTGGDGELFF. V is TRBV9 and J is TRBJ2-2, with 11 bases that match TRBD1. Per the germline V gene, CDR1 is SGDLS and CDR2 is YYNGEE. This CDR3 region has 16 residues. V was clipped by 2 bases and J by 7 bases; unmatched bases: 7.

In its sample, this clone was seen a few times. The gene calls are TRBV4-3 and TRBJ1-4; 9 bases map to TRBD1. The CDR3 is 14 amino acids. Germline loops: CDR1 LGHNA, CDR2 YSLEER. Trimming removed 4 bases from V and 5 bases from J; junction bases left unmatched: 2. The CDR3 region is CASSLGTGNEKLFF. The CDR3 DNA sequence: TGCGCCAGCAGCCTAGGGACAGGGAATGAAAAACTGTTTTTT.

The chain recombines TRBV28 with TRBJ2-4, with a weak D call TRBD1 (6 bases). This CDR3 is 14 amino acids long. V lost 4 bases and J 3 bases, leaving 10 bases between the germline ends. Per the germline V gene, CDR1 is MDHEN and CDR2 is SYDVKM. In DNA, the CDR3 is TGTGCCAGCAGTTCAGGGGTCCACAAAAACATTCAGTACTTC. It translates to CASSSGVHKNIQYF.

This chain connects TRBV11-3 to TRBJ2-7, with 14 bases lining up with TRBD2. Germline V gene sequence: CDR1 SGHNT, CDR2 YENEEA. J was trimmed by 4 bases and V by 5 bases; bases with no gene match: 7. The CDR3 runs 16 residues. The CDR3 reads CASSRLTSGRAYEQYF. CDR3 DNA sequence: TGTGCCAGCAGCCGTTTGACTAGCGGGAGGGCATACGAGCAGTACTTC.

The chain joins TRBV11-3 to TRBJ2-2; no clear D. The CDR3 consists of 16 residues. Trimming left V 5 bases short and J 2 bases short, with 15 bases between. Germline V gives CDR1 SGHNT, CDR2 YENEEA. The CDR3 DNA follows: TGTGCCAGCAGCCCCCGGCAGGTAACCAACACCGGGGAGCTGTTTTTT. It encodes CASSPRQVTNTGELFF.

The chain has TRBV5-8 and TRBJ1-5; D unresolved. The ends were cut back, 0 bases at V and 0 bases at J, with 13 bases in the middle. The length of the CDR3 is 17 residues. Germline CDR1 is SGHTS and CDR2 is YDEGEE. The CDR3 sequence: CASSLAQLAYSNQPQHF. CDR3 nucleotide sequence: TGTGCCAGCAGCTTGGCGCAGCTAGCCTATAGCAATCAGCCCCAGCATTTT.